These 7 T cell receptor beta chains share one sample of origin, sequenced in a study of OX40 agonist ivuxolimab in advanced cancers. Data came from immunoSEQ multiplex PCR; TCRdb stores just in-frame clones and leaves some out. This sample carries around 53,000 clones, nearly 80% of them seen once, and the ten largest clones take less than 2.5%. The sample in question was CD4+ or CD8+ T cells sorted from blood, obtained in a trial of the OX40 agonist ivuxolimab. The receptors here all came from an adult with an advanced solid tumor such as melanoma, head and neck, liver or kidney cancer.

The chain is built from TRBV18 and TRBJ2-2; 11 positions match TRBD2. The CDR3 has 15 amino acids. The germline V gene encodes CDR1 KGHSH and CDR2 LQKENI. The trim removed 4 bases at V and 6 bases at J, leaving 4 bases unmatched. As DNA, the CDR3 is TGTGCCAGCTCACAAACTAGCGGGGGATCCGGGGAGCTGTTTTTT. Protein sequence: CASSQTSGGSGELFF.

V and J are TRBV18 and TRBJ2-1, with 10 bases lining up with TRBD2. From germline, CDR1 is KGHSH and CDR2 LQKENI. This CDR3 has 15 amino acids. After removal of 3 bases from V and 4 bases from J, the junction contained 3 bases not matched to a gene. The CDR3 sequence: CASSPETSGYNEQFF. In DNA form, the CDR3 reads TGTGCCAGCTCACCCGAGACTAGCGGGTACAATGAGCAGTTCTTC.

The J gene is TRBJ1-5, the V gene TRBV28, with 8 bases lining up with TRBD1. V was clipped by 6 bases and J by 5 bases; unmatched bases: 9. Germline V gene sequence: CDR1 MDHEN, CDR2 SYDVKM. This CDR3 region has 15 residues. The CDR3, as DNA: TGTGCCAGCAGATCCTCAGGGGGCGCGCATCAGCCCCAGCATTTT. This sequence encodes CASRSSGGAHQPQHF.

The V call is TRBV6-6, the J call TRBJ2-5, with TRBD1 matching 8 bases. Germline V lookup: CDR1 MNHNY, CDR2 SVGAGI (reference sequence). The CDR3 sequence is 14 residues long. The ends lost 6 bases at V and 4 bases at J; junction bases unmatched: 7. The CDR3 loop reads CASRSTGAGETQYF. In nucleotides, the CDR3 is TGTGCCAGCAGGTCGACAGGGGCGGGAGAGACCCAGTACTTC.

As for this clone: One end of the junction is discordant with germline, which a read error may explain. The rearrangement uses TRBV6-6 and TRBJ2-7; D unclear. This CDR3 is 15 amino acids long. Germline CDR1 reads MNHNY; CDR2 reads SVGAGI (reference sequence). This CDR3 is CASSYSSGLFSEQYF. The CDR3 DNA reads as TGTGCCAGCAGCTACTCCAGTGGGCTCTTCAGCGAGCAGTACTTC.

This clone occurred a few times. V and J are TRBV5-1 and TRBJ1-3, with unresolved D. This CDR3 comprises 13 residues. V dropped 5 bases and J dropped 0 bases, with 6 bases sitting between them. Germline V lookup: CDR1 SGHRS, CDR2 YFSETQ. In nucleotides, the CDR3 is TGCGCCAGCAGGTTGAGCTCTGGAAACACCATATATTTT. Translated: CASRLSSGNTIYF.

The CDR3, as DNA: TGTGCCAGCAGGCTAGCGGGGGAAGCAGATACGCAGTATTTT. Residues: CASRLAGEADTQYF. The chain links TRBV7-2 to TRBJ2-3; 10 nucleotides align to TRBD2. The junction had 4 bases not matched to a gene; V was cut back by 6 bases and J by 4 bases. CDR1 SGHTA and CDR2 FQGNSA come from the germline V gene. The CDR3 covers 14 residues.